The source of this T cell receptor beta chain is a study of T cell changes during pregnancy in multiple sclerosis. Using immunoSEQ multiplex PCR, the repertoire was profiled, and TCRdb retains in-frame clones only, with some absent. The sample holds over 50,000 clones, 80% to 90% seen once. The CDR3 runs to 12 residues. The V end was cut by 7 bases, the J end by 4 bases, with 13 bases between. Germline lookup yields CDR1 SQVTM and CDR2 ANQGSEA. The specimen was peripheral blood from another person, used as feeder cells. The chain couples TRBV29-1 to TRBJ1-2, with D hard to call. The TCR comes from a human donor whose cells served as feeder cells for cultures in a pregnancy study. CDR3 nucleotides: TGCAGCGCCCTTGATCGGGTCTATGGCTACACCTTC. Translating it yields CSALDRVYGYTF. Full variable domain (rest looked up from reference TRBV29-1 and TRBJ1-2): SAVISQKPSRDICQRGTSLTIQCQVDSQVTMMFWYRQQPGQSLTLIATANQGSEATYESGFVIDKFPISRPNLTFSTLTVSNMSPEDSSIYLCSALDRVYGYTFGSGTRLTVV.